These 4 T cell receptor beta chains came from one sample sequenced in a study of T cells of healthy individuals. Using its own MiXCR run on the 5' RACE reads, TCRdb lists one record per CDR3 protein. There are 40,000 to 60,000 distinct CDR3 sequences in the sample; approximately 15% occur only once, and about 16% lies in the top ten. All receptors come from a human donor in good health.

Many counts were recorded for this clonotype. CDR3 nucleotide sequence: TGCGCCAGCAGCTCATTCGACAGAGTGAATGGCTACACCTTC. This gives the protein CASSSFDRVNGYTF. The V gene is TRBV5-1, the J gene TRBJ1-2, with D tentatively TRBD1 (5 bases). The germline V gene encodes CDR1 SGHRS and CDR2 YFSETQ. The CDR3 is 14 residues long. Trimming took off 3 bases at V and 6 bases at J, with 15 bases between the two ends.

The chain couples TRBV18 to TRBJ2-5; perhaps TRBD2 as D (5 bases). The germline V and J ends were trimmed by 5 bases and 2 bases, with 18 bases remaining between them. This CDR3 comprises 16 residues. The germline gives CDR1 KGHSH, CDR2 LQKENI. CDR3 sequence (DNA): TGTGCCAGCTCAAAGAATCATCACCCGGGGCAAGAGACCCAGTACTTC. Translation: CASSKNHHPGQETQYF. The full variable domain, rest sourced from reference TRBV18 and TRBJ2-5, is NAGVMQNPRHLVRRRGQEARLRCSPMKGHSHVYWYRQLPEEGLKFMVYLQKENIIDESGMPKERFSAEFPKEGPSILRIQQVVRGDSAAYFCASSKNHHPGQETQYFGPGTRLLVL.

This clonotype appeared many times. The CDR3 DNA is TGTGCCAGCAGCTTCCCAGGGGAAACTCAGCCCCAGCATTTT. Residues: CASSFPGETQPQHF. The rearrangement uses TRBV7-2 and TRBJ1-5, with a weak D call TRBD1 (6 bases). Germline V gene lookup returns CDR1 SGHTA and CDR2 FQGNSA. Trimming stripped 3 bases from V and 6 bases from J, with 12 bases between. The CDR3 has 14 residues. The full variable domain, rest sourced from reference TRBV7-2 and TRBJ1-5, is GAGVSQSPSNKVTEKGKDVELRCDPISGHTALYWYRQSLGQGLEFLIYFQGNSAPDKSGLPSDRFSAERTGGSVSTLTIQRTQQEDSAVYLCASSFPGETQPQHFGDGTRLSIL.

With regard to this clonotype: With a much larger clone just one base away, this may be a read error. J is TRBJ1-1 and V is TRBV5-8; D is undetermined. Per germline, CDR1 SGHTS and CDR2 YDEGEE. This CDR3 spans 13 amino acids. This chain's CDR3 is CASSFNPNTEALF. The CDR3 DNA sequence: TGTGCCAGCAGCTTCAACCCTAACACTGAAGCTTTATTT.